These T cell receptor beta chains were read from a single sample in a study of T cell responses to AZD1222 COVID-19 vaccine. The method was immunoSEQ multiplex PCR; TCRdb's version includes in-frame clones alone and lacks a portion of them. The sample has about 110,000 clones, 85% to 95% seen once; the top ten hold over 6%. The sample here was peripheral blood, taken on day 0 of AZD1222 vaccination. Every receptor here comes from an adult in good health. Both conserved end residues are part of each CDR3. A D gene is named only where the DNA matches it firmly. Clone size is stated in some rows and not others, as once, few, many or a class when expanded.

DNA: TGCGCCAGCAGCCAGGGGGACAATGAGCAGTTCTTC; CDR3: CASSQGDNEQFF; size: NA; V: TRBV4-1; J: TRBJ2-1; D: NA
DNA: TGTGCCAGCAGCGTTCGAAGCCCGGGGCCTAATGAAAAACTGTTTTTT; CDR3: CASSVRSPGPNEKLFF; size: NA; V: TRBV7-9; J: TRBJ1-4; D: NA
DNA: TGTGCCAGTAGTACCGGACAGGGAAACTATGGCTACACCTTC; CDR3: CASSTGQGNYGYTF; size: NA; V: TRBV19; J: TRBJ1-2; D: TRBD1
DNA: TGTGCCAGCAGCGTGACTAGCGGGGAAAACACCGGGGAGCTGTTTTTT; CDR3: CASSVTSGENTGELFF; size: few; V: TRBV9; J: TRBJ2-2; D: TRBD2
DNA: TGCGCCAGCAGCTCGCTCGGGGCGGCCGGGGAGCTGTTTTTT; CDR3: CASSSLGAAGELFF; size: NA; V: TRBV5-1; J: TRBJ2-2; D: NA
DNA: TGCGCCAGCAGCGGGGGGACAACTAATGAAAAACTGTTTTTT; CDR3: CASSGGTTNEKLFF; size: NA; V: TRBV5-1; J: TRBJ1-4; D: NA
DNA: TGCGCCAGCAGCCAGGGACCTAGCGGGGGTACTACAGATACGCAGTATTTT; CDR3: CASSQGPSGGTTDTQYF; size: NA; V: TRBV5-1; J: TRBJ2-3; D: TRBD2
DNA: TGTGCCAGCAGTTTTACCGCCCCGAACACCGGGGAGCTGTTTTTT; CDR3: CASSFTAPNTGELFF; size: NA; V: TRBV28; J: TRBJ2-2; D: NA
DNA: TGCAGTGCTGACCGGGACTTTAACCAGTACTTC; CDR3: CSADRDFNQYF; size: NA; V: TRBV20-1; J: TRBJ2-7; D: NA
DNA: TGTGCCAGCAAGTCATCCAGGGGCTACGAGCAGTACTTC; CDR3: CASKSSRGYEQYF; size: NA; V: TRBV6-1; J: TRBJ2-7; D: NA
DNA: TGTGCCAGCAGCGTAGACGGCAGGGGCCACTACGAGCAGTACTTC; CDR3: CASSVDGRGHYEQYF; size: NA; V: TRBV9; J: TRBJ2-7; D: NA
DNA: TGTGCCAGCAGTGCTGGCAATCAGCCCCAGCATTTT; CDR3: CASSAGNQPQHF; size: NA; V: TRBV2; J: TRBJ1-5; D: NA
DNA: TGTGCCTGGAGCCGTAGCGGGGTAGTCACCTACGAGCAGTACTTC; CDR3: CAWSRSGVVTYEQYF; size: NA; V: TRBV30; J: TRBJ2-7; D: TRBD2
DNA: TGTGCCAGCAGCCCCGGCGGGGGTAATTCACCCCTCCACTTT; CDR3: CASSPGGGNSPLHF; size: NA; V: TRBV9; J: TRBJ1-6; D: NA
DNA: TGTGCCAACCAGGACAGCTATGGCTACACCTTC; CDR3: CANQDSYGYTF; size: NA; V: TRBV28; J: TRBJ1-2; D: NA
DNA: TGCGCCAGCAGCTTGGGGACAGGGGGGGAGACCCAGTACTTC; CDR3: CASSLGTGGETQYF; size: NA; V: TRBV5-1; J: TRBJ2-5; D: TRBD1
DNA: TGTGCCAGCAGCGCGGGACAGGCCTGGGGAGAGACCCAGTACTTC; CDR3: CASSAGQAWGETQYF; size: NA; V: TRBV7-2; J: TRBJ2-5; D: TRBD1
DNA: TGTGCCAGCAGTGAAGGGGCGGCTTCCTACAATGAGCAGTTCTTC; CDR3: CASSEGAASYNEQFF; size: NA; V: TRBV2; J: TRBJ2-1; D: NA
DNA: TGTGCCAGTAGTAATTACGCGGGGGGCCGGAATGAGCAGTTCTTC; CDR3: CASSNYAGGRNEQFF; size: NA; V: TRBV19; J: TRBJ2-1; D: TRBD2
DNA: TGTGCCAGCAGCTTAGCAAGATATCAGCCCCAGCATTTT; CDR3: CASSLARYQPQHF; size: NA; V: TRBV7-2; J: TRBJ1-5; D: NA
DNA: TGTGCCTCGGGACAGGGGCTCGACGAGCAGTACTTC; CDR3: CASGQGLDEQYF; size: NA; V: TRBV30; J: TRBJ2-7; D: TRBD1
DNA: TGTGCCAGCAGCGCCTTCCTTGGTGGGGGGGCCGTGGATACGCAGTATTTT; CDR3: CASSAFLGGGAVDTQYF; size: NA; V: TRBV9; J: TRBJ2-3; D: NA
DNA: TGTGCCAGCAGTGCGGGGGGGCCTGCTGGGGCCAACGTCCTGACTTTC; CDR3: CASSAGGPAGANVLTF; size: NA; V: TRBV28; J: TRBJ2-6; D: TRBD2
DNA: TGTGCCTGGACACCCTCGGTAGGGAATGAGCAGTTCTTC; CDR3: CAWTPSVGNEQFF; size: NA; V: TRBV30; J: TRBJ2-1; D: NA
DNA: TGTGCCAGTAGTTTATTTGGTGGCTACACCTTC; CDR3: CASSLFGGYTF; size: NA; V: TRBV19; J: TRBJ1-2; D: NA
DNA: TGTGCCAGCTCCACTTATTCCGTCACAGATACGCAGTATTTT; CDR3: CASSTYSVTDTQYF; size: NA; V: TRBV18; J: TRBJ2-3; D: NA
DNA: TGTGCCAGCAGTTTACTAGGAGGAGGGAGTGGTCAGCCCCAGCATTTT; CDR3: CASSLLGGGSGQPQHF; size: NA; V: TRBV27; J: TRBJ1-5; D: NA
DNA: TGCGCCAGCAGCTTGTTCCAGGGCCACCAGCCCCAGCATTTT; CDR3: CASSLFQGHQPQHF; size: NA; V: TRBV5-1; J: TRBJ1-5; D: NA
DNA: TGTGCCAGCAGCGTACGGGGAAGTGGGAACACTGAAGCTTTCTTT; CDR3: CASSVRGSGNTEAFF; size: NA; V: TRBV9; J: TRBJ1-1; D: NA
DNA: TGTGCCAGCAGTTACTCGGCGGGGGCCGGGGCAGATACGCAGTATTTT; CDR3: CASSYSAGAGADTQYF; size: NA; V: TRBV6-6; J: TRBJ2-3; D: NA
DNA: TGCGCCAGCAGCTTCCAGGGAGGCACTGAAGCTTTCTTT; CDR3: CASSFQGGTEAFF; size: NA; V: TRBV5-1; J: TRBJ1-1; D: NA
DNA: TGTGCCAGCAGTTACTCGACAGGGGCCAATGGCTACACCTTC; CDR3: CASSYSTGANGYTF; size: once; V: TRBV6-5; J: TRBJ1-2; D: TRBD1
DNA: TGTGCCAGTAGTATGGAGGGAACAGGGATTAGCACAGATACGCAGTATTTT; CDR3: CASSMEGTGISTDTQYF; size: NA; V: TRBV19; J: TRBJ2-3; D: NA
DNA: TGTGCCTGGAGTATGGCAGGAGGAACTGAAAAACTGTTTTTT; CDR3: CAWSMAGGTEKLFF; size: few; V: TRBV30; J: TRBJ1-4; D: NA
DNA: TGCGCCAGCAGCTTCGGGACTGGCAATCAGCCCCAGCATTTT; CDR3: CASSFGTGNQPQHF; size: NA; V: TRBV5-1; J: TRBJ1-5; D: NA
DNA: TGTGCCAGCAGCTTAGGTTTTGGCAGCAAGGGGGAGACCCAGTACTTC; CDR3: CASSLGFGSKGETQYF; size: NA; V: TRBV7-2; J: TRBJ2-5; D: NA